These 27 T cell receptor beta chains were all obtained from the same sample, sequenced in a study of Graves' ophthalmopathy and Graves' hyperthyroidism. RNA served as the template for amplifying TCR beta CDR3 regions. First-round RT-PCR used HTBI primers; second-round multiplex PCR followed. Each CDR3 protein gets one entry after TCRdb re-called the multiplex PCR reads with MiXCR. Among some 370,000 distinct CDR3 sequences listed, 15% to 20% were seen once. Input material: peripheral blood. The receptors here all came from an adult woman with stable Graves' hyperthyroidism.

This clonotype was found many times. The chain carries TRBV7-4 and TRBJ2-7; either TRBD1 or TRBD2 may supply D (5 bases each). Germline V gene sequence: CDR1 SGHVT, CDR2 SQSDAQ. This CDR3 is built from 15 residues. The V gene lost 5 bases and the J gene lost 5 bases, with 19 bases spanning the gap. The CDR3 region is CASSGPRLGTHEQYF. The CDR3 DNA follows: TGTGCCAGCAGCGGCCCACGGCTGGGGACCCACGAGCAGTACTTC. The whole variable domain, remainder taken from reference TRBV7-4 and TRBJ2-7, is GAGVSQSPRYKVAKRGRDVALRCDSISGHVTLYWYRQTLGQGSEVLTYSQSDAQRDKSGRPSGRFSAERPERSVSTLKIQRTEQGDSAVYLCASSGPRLGTHEQYFGPGTRLTVT.

The table lists this clonotype with many counts. The chain employs TRBV12-3 or TRBV12-4 and TRBJ2-5; TRBD2 might be the D (6 bases). Trimming shortened V by 6 bases and J by 4 bases, and 12 bases separated the two germline ends. The CDR3 totals 13 residues. CDR3: CASRPGGGETQYF. CDR3 DNA: TGTGCCAGCAGGCCTGGGGGAGGAGAGACCCAGTACTTC.

This clonotype was picked up a small number of times. The chain has TRBV2 and TRBJ1-1, with D possibly being TRBD1 (6 bases). From germline, CDR1 is SNHLY and CDR2 FYNNEI. The CDR3 contains 15 residues. V was trimmed by 9 bases and J by 0 bases, leaving 17 bases between them. CDR3 sequence reads: CASQDRLRLNTEAFF. The CDR3, as DNA: TGTGCCAGTCAGGACAGACTTAGGTTGAACACTGAAGCTTTCTTT.

This clonotype has ten or more counts. The chain carries TRBV28 and TRBJ1-2, with TRBD1 as a possible D gene (6 bases). Per the germline V gene, CDR1 is MDHEN and CDR2 is SYDVKM. The CDR3 is made up of 16 amino acids. V was shortened by 6 bases and J by 0 bases, with 17 bases between the two germline ends. The CDR3 coding sequence is TGTGCCAGCAGGGGGGCCCTCTGGGGAACTAACTATGGCTACACCTTC. Residues: CASRGALWGTNYGYTF.

This clonotype was counted ten times or more. The chain combines TRBV20-1 with TRBJ1-1; 10 nucleotides match TRBD1. J gave up 1 base and V 0 bases, and 2 bases lay outside the gene matches. CDR3 length equals 15 residues. Per the germline V gene, CDR1 is DFQATT and CDR2 is SNEGSKA (reference sequence). The CDR3 region has the DNA TGCAGTGCTAGAGATTGGACAGGGGGGAACACTGAAGCTTTCTTT. Its protein is CSARDWTGGNTEAFF.

This clonotype appeared a few times. The junction shows a germline mismatch at one end, possibly a read error. CDR3 region: CSAVRQENIKYF. CDR3 DNA sequence: TGCAGTGCTGTACGACAGGAAAACATTAAGTACTTC. The chain is built from TRBV20-1 and TRBJ2-4, with D possibly being TRBD1 (6 bases). The CDR3 is 12 amino acids. Germline V CDR1 and CDR2: DFQATT, SNEGSKA (reference sequence).

This chain joins TRBV6-1 and TRBJ2-5; D is tentatively TRBD1 or TRBD2 (6 bases each). There are 13 residues in the CDR3. Trimming took 10 bases from V and 3 from J, leaving 15 bases between them. Germline CDR1 reads MNHNS; CDR2 reads SASEGT. CDR3 loop: CATEGDQEETQYF. The CDR3, as DNA: TGTGCCACGGAGGGGGACCAAGAAGAGACCCAGTACTTC.

The chain combines TRBV30 with TRBJ1-3, with D uncertain. Trimming pared 0 bases from V and 0 bases from J, leaving 18 bases between. The CDR3 extends over 18 amino acids. Germline V lookup: CDR1 GTSNPN, CDR2 SVGIG (reference sequence). CDR3 residues: CAWSVLGDQLLSGNTIYF. The CDR3 DNA sequence: TGTGCCTGGAGTGTATTGGGAGATCAGCTCCTCTCTGGAAACACCATATATTTT.

The table lists this clonotype with many counts. The CDR3 coding sequence is TGTGCCAGCAGTGCCATGGGGCTGGGAAGTCAGCGGGGCTACACCTTC. Translating it yields CASSAMGLGSQRGYTF. The chain couples TRBV25-1 to TRBJ1-2; D perhaps matches TRBD1 (5 bases). CDR1 MGHDK and CDR2 SYGVNS come from the germline V gene. V was pared by 4 bases and J by 8 bases, with 23 bases between. This CDR3 comprises 16 residues.

In nucleotides, the CDR3 is TGTGCCAGCAGTTTATCCTGGGTGAACACTGAAGCTTTCTTT. Translation gives CASSLSWVNTEAFF. The chain is built from TRBV28 and TRBJ1-1; D call uncertain. The CDR3 spans 14 residues. From germline, CDR1 is MDHEN and CDR2 SYDVKM. V lost 1 base, J lost 0 bases, and 6 bases lay in between.

This clonotype came up many times. This sequence joins TRBV12-3 or TRBV12-4 and TRBJ1-1; 8 bases are a match to TRBD1. CDR3 length: 14 residues. J gave up 6 bases and V 5 bases, and 8 bases lay outside the gene matches. The CDR3 reads CASSPQGGRAEAFF. For the CDR3, the DNA is TGTGCCAGCAGTCCACAGGGGGGACGCGCTGAAGCTTTCTTT.

This clonotype was detected many times. CDR3 nucleotide sequence: TGTGCCAGCAGTTGGGTTTCGTCTAAATCCCTCCACTTT. This encodes CASSWVSSKSLHF. The V gene is TRBV27, the J gene TRBJ1-6; no clear D gene. Trimming took 4 bases from V and 14 from J, leaving 15 bases between them. The CDR3 has 13 residues. Germline-derived CDR1 and CDR2 are MNHEY and SMNVEV (reference sequence).

This clonotype turned up a few times. The chain links TRBV5-1 to TRBJ1-3; tentatively, D is TRBD1 (5 bases). Trimming shortened V by 4 bases and J by 2 bases, and 7 bases separated the two germline ends. Germline CDR1 reads SGHRS; CDR2 reads YFSETQ. This CDR3 contains 13 residues. CDR3 DNA sequence: TGCGCCAGCAGCAAGGACACTGGAAACACCATATATTTT. Translating gives CASSKDTGNTIYF.

The chain combines TRBV7-2 with TRBJ1-2; D is uncertain. V lost 3 bases to trimming and J lost 7 bases, with 12 bases between them. In germline, CDR1 is SGHTA, CDR2 FQGNSA. There are 13 residues in the CDR3. The CDR3 coding sequence is TGTGCCAGCAGCTTTGTAGGGCGGCGTGGCTACACCTTC. Translated: CASSFVGRRGYTF.

At least ten counts were recorded for this clonotype. This chain uses TRBV3-1 with TRBJ1-1, with D perhaps TRBD1 (5 bases). The V gene's germline CDR1 is LGHDT and CDR2 YNNKEL (reference sequence). V dropped 2 bases and J dropped 10 bases, with 11 bases sitting between them. The CDR3 covers 12 residues. In nucleotides, the CDR3 is TGTGCCAGCAGCCAACAGGGTTTTGGAGCTTTCTTT. This translates into CASSQQGFGAFF.

The chain is built from TRBV6-1 and TRBJ1-1; no clear D. Germline loops: CDR1 MNHNS, CDR2 SASEGT. This CDR3 has 14 amino acids. The V end lost 7 bases, the J end lost 1 base, and 13 bases lay between the germline ends. CDR3 in amino acids: CASTDSLKNTEAFF. The CDR3 DNA sequence: TGTGCCAGCACAGACTCCCTAAAGAACACTGAAGCTTTCTTT.

V usage is TRBV3-1 and J usage is TRBJ2-7; D is uncertain. The V gene lost 5 bases and the J gene lost 9 bases, with 11 bases spanning the gap. The germline V gene encodes CDR1 LGHDT and CDR2 YNNKEL (reference sequence). The CDR3 extends over 11 amino acids. The CDR3 nucleotides are TGTGCCAGCAGCAGGGTTACGGGGCAGTACTTC. Amino acid sequence: CASSRVTGQYF.

This clonotype was seen many times. A much larger clone differs from this one at a single base, so this may be a read error. The CDR3 does not close with the conserved phenylalanine or tryptophan, likely indicating a read error. The genes are TRBV28 and TRBJ1-2; unclear D gene. The CDR3 has 12 amino acids. V was trimmed by 0 bases and J by 5 bases, leaving 4 bases between them. Germline assignment: CDR1 MDHEN and CDR2 SYDVKM. CDR3 region: CASSLWGYGYTL. CDR3 coding DNA: TGTGCCAGCAGTTTATGGGGGTATGGCTACACCCTC.

This clonotype was detected ten times or more. The gene calls are TRBV28 and TRBJ2-4; TRBD2 might be the D (5 bases). V was pared by 3 bases and J by 0 bases, with 18 bases between. Looked up from germline, CDR1 is MDHEN and CDR2 is SYDVKM. This CDR3 is built from 18 residues. The CDR3 DNA sequence: TGTGCCAGCAGTTTGAGGGTTGGATCAACCTTAGCCAAAAACATTCAGTACTTC. It yields the protein CASSLRVGSTLAKNIQYF.

This clonotype was observed many times. The CDR3 DNA sequence: TGTGCCAGTGGGGGACAATGGAACACCGGGGAGCTGTTTTTT. Translation: CASGGQWNTGELFF. The chain carries TRBV19 and TRBJ2-2; D might be TRBD1 (6 bases). The germline V gene encodes CDR1 LNHDA and CDR2 SQIVND (reference sequence). This CDR3 comprises 14 residues. Trimming removed 8 bases from V and 1 base from J, with 11 bases in between. The entire variable domain, with the rest obtained from reference TRBV19 and TRBJ2-2, is as follows: DGGITQSPKYLFRKEGQNVTLSCEQNLNHDAMYWYRQDPGQGLRLIYYSQIVNDFQKGDIAEGYSVSREKKESFPLTVTSAQKNPTAFYLCASGGQWNTGELFFGEGSRLTVL.

The chain links TRBV24-1 to TRBJ1-3; D perhaps matches TRBD1 (5 bases). With 2 bases removed from V and 7 bases from J, the gap between germline ends came to 14 bases. The CDR3 extends over 15 amino acids. Germline CDR1 KGHDR, CDR2 SFDVKD. The CDR3 sequence: CATSDSGTAANTIYF. The CDR3 DNA follows: TGTGCCACCAGTGATTCGGGGACCGCGGCGAACACCATATATTTT.

This chain links TRBV18 with TRBJ1-1; D call uncertain. Trimming left V 2 bases short and J 8 bases short, with 9 bases between. The CDR3 has 12 amino acids. CDR1 and CDR2 from the germline V gene are KGHSH and LQKENI. The CDR3 bases are TGTGCCAGCTCACCAGCGGCACCAGAAGCTTTCTTT. Its translation is CASSPAAPEAFF.

This clonotype was seen at least ten times. This chain uses TRBV6-1 with TRBJ2-2; TRBD1 matches at 9 bases. V shed 2 bases, J shed 3 bases, and the junction held 4 bases outside the gene matches. Germline V lookup: CDR1 MNHNS, CDR2 SASEGT. The CDR3 is 16 amino acids. This CDR3 reads CASSEKQGADTGELFF. CDR3 sequence (DNA): TGTGCCAGCAGTGAAAAACAGGGGGCTGACACCGGGGAGCTGTTTTTT.

This clonotype was found many times. The chain uses TRBV24-1 and TRBJ1-2; D not certain. This CDR3 contains 16 residues. Trimming removed 4 bases from V and 8 bases from J, with 22 bases in between. The V gene's germline CDR1 is KGHDR and CDR2 SFDVKD. In DNA, the CDR3 is TGTGCCACCAGTGACCGAACGGGCGACGTCTCGGAGGGCTACACCTTC. As protein: CATSDRTGDVSEGYTF.

Only one count was recorded for this clonotype. J is TRBJ2-7 and V is TRBV28; TRBD1 matches 9 bases. The CDR3 length is 14 residues. CDR1 is MDHEN, CDR2 SYDVKM, per germline. Trimming cost V 8 bases and J 3 bases; bases outside gene matches: 8. CDR3 sequence: CASFQPGQGYEQYF. CDR3 DNA: TGTGCCAGCTTTCAACCGGGACAGGGCTACGAGCAGTACTTC.

At least ten counts were recorded for this clonotype. The chain is built from TRBV7-8 and TRBJ1-5; no clear D. The CDR3 contains 14 residues. Germline V lookup: CDR1 SGHVS, CDR2 FQNEAQ. Deletions cut 2 bases from V and 6 bases from J, with 11 bases between. The CDR3 sequence is CASSLIVGRQPQHF. As DNA, the CDR3 is TGTGCCAGCAGCTTAATAGTAGGGCGTCAGCCCCAGCATTTT.

This rearrangement joins TRBV18 to TRBJ2-5; D might be TRBD1 (6 bases). The length of the CDR3 is 14 residues. The V end was cut by 1 base, the J end by 5 bases, with 11 bases between. Looked up from germline, CDR1 is KGHSH and CDR2 is LQKENI. CDR3 amino acids: CASSPRRGSETQYF. CDR3 nucleotide sequence: TGTGCCAGCTCACCACGAAGGGGGAGCGAGACCCAGTACTTC.